This TCR beta chain was retrieved from a study of T cell responses to AZD1222 COVID-19 vaccine. Study-wide results and caveats: Donor demographics were predominantly white British with a female majority; clonal diversity may be underestimated. Repertoires were collected only later (after the peak T cell response had occurred). Researchers report vaccine-associated CD4 TCRs spanning spike, with dominance at 160-218 and 743-854.

To note about this clone: No antigen is known for it.

The V and J ends lost 0 bases and 9 bases respectively, with 16 bases between them. The germline CDR1 and CDR2 sequences are SGHRS and YFSETQ. The CDR3 loop spans 15 amino acids. Sequencing used immunoSEQ multiplex PCR; TCRdb keeps in-frame clones, though not all of them. The repertoire holds 150,000 to 200,000 clones, with 85% to 95% as singletons. The specimen was peripheral blood, collected 28 days after the second AZD1222 dose. The gene calls are TRBV5-1 and TRBJ2-1; D ambiguous. The sequence came from an adult who received the AZD1222 COVID-19 vaccine. The chain's CDR3 is CASSLAVAQYGEQFF. In DNA, the CDR3 is TGCGCCAGCAGCTTGGCGGTGGCTCAATATGGTGAGCAGTTCTTC.